The 30 T cell receptor beta chains below come from one sample, sequenced in a study of cytomegalovirus exposure and HLA in healthy donors (dated by TCRdb to 2016 to 2017). The library was made by the immunoSEQ multiplex PCR assay. The multiplex PCR relied on a mix of 60 forward primers for TCR Vbeta segments and 13 reverse primers for TCR Jbeta segments. Held by TCRdb, this immuneACCESS table contains in-frame sequences only and omits some clones. Under half of the omission traces to an unresolved V gene where checked; the cause of the rest is unknown. The sample yields approximately 110,000 clones; less than 70% were counted once. The ten top clones hold roughly 2% of the sample. Material for sequencing was PBMCs. These TCRs come from a woman under 40 in good health and CMV-seronegative.

The rearrangement joins TRBV5-1 to TRBJ1-3; TRBD1 matches 9 bases. CDR1 is SGHRS and CDR2 is YFSETQ in the germline V gene. The CDR3 runs 14 residues. J was trimmed by 8 bases and V by 6 bases; bases with no gene match: 9. For the CDR3, the DNA is TGCGCCAGCACCACGGGACAGGGTCGTGACACCATATATTTT. Protein sequence: CASTTGQGRDTIYF.

The gene calls are TRBV11-3 and TRBJ2-1; 9 bases map to TRBD2. The germline CDR1 and CDR2 sequences are SGHNT and YENEEA. This CDR3 comprises 15 residues. With V trimmed by 1 base and J by 2 bases, 0 bases remained unmatched. The CDR3, as DNA: TGTGCCAGCAGCTTAGGGACTAGCGCCTACAATGAGCAGTTCTTC. Its translation is CASSLGTSAYNEQFF. Full variable domain (remainder filled in from reference TRBV11-3 and TRBJ2-1): EAGVVQSPRYKIIEKKQPVAFWCNPISGHNTLYWYLQNLGQGPELLIRYENEEAVDDSQLPKDRFSAERLKGVDSTLKIQPAELGDSAVYLCASSLGTSAYNEQFFGPGTRLTVL.

The CDR3 loop reads CASSPYSNQPQHF. Written as DNA, the CDR3 is TGTGCCAGCTCACCGTATAGCAATCAGCCCCAGCATTTT. The genes are TRBV18 and TRBJ1-5, with D uncertain. V was trimmed by 3 bases and J by 0 bases, leaving 3 bases between them. Germline CDR1 reads KGHSH; CDR2 reads LQKENI. CDR3 length: 13 amino acids.

The genes are TRBV9 and TRBJ2-2; 12 bases are a match to TRBD1. From germline, CDR1 is SGDLS and CDR2 YYNGEE. Unmatched junction bases numbered 6, after V lost 2 bases and J lost 4 bases. The CDR3 spans 17 residues. The CDR3: CASSVGTGGGGTGELFF. The CDR3 DNA reads TGTGCCAGCAGCGTTGGGACAGGGGGCGGGGGCACCGGGGAGCTGTTTTTT.

In nucleotides, the CDR3 is TGTGCCAGCAGCTTAGTCGGCGGGAAGGCGCAGTATTTT. Its translation: CASSLVGGKAQYF. This sequence joins TRBV11-2 and TRBJ2-3, with D possibly matching TRBD2 (6 bases). From germline, CDR1 is SGHAT and CDR2 FQNNGV. This CDR3 has 13 residues. V was shortened by 1 base and J by 10 bases, with 12 bases between the two germline ends.

V and J are TRBV28 and TRBJ1-5; possible D gene TRBD1, 5 bases. The CDR3 spans 15 residues. Trimming cost V 6 bases and J 2 bases, with 14 bases left between them. The germline V gene has CDR1 MDHEN and CDR2 SYDVKM. CDR3 bases: TGTGCCAGCAGACAAACAGGTTCGCGCAATCAGCCCCAGCATTTT. It translates to CASRQTGSRNQPQHF.

CDR3: CASSIALDRGAYEQYF. CDR3 DNA sequence: TGTGCCAGTAGTATAGCCCTGGACAGGGGAGCGTACGAGCAGTACTTC. The chain is built from TRBV19 and TRBJ2-7; the match to TRBD1 covers 9 bases. This CDR3 contains 16 residues. Germline V lookup: CDR1 LNHDA, CDR2 SQIVND (reference sequence). V trimming: 1 base; J trimming: 4 bases; junction bases outside the gene matches: 8.

This clone was seen more than once but under ten times. The chain links TRBV7-2 to TRBJ1-1; the match to TRBD1 covers 9 bases. Germline V CDR1 and CDR2: SGHTA, FQGNSA. The V and J ends lost 5 bases and 6 bases, in that order; junction bases with no gene match: 4. The CDR3 consists of 13 residues. The CDR3 DNA reads as TGTGCCAGCAGCCCACAGGGGGCATCTGAAGCTTTCTTT. Its protein is CASSPQGASEAFF.

The chain combines TRBV28 with TRBJ2-2, with D possibly matching TRBD2 (6 bases). The V and J ends lost 6 bases and 7 bases respectively, with 18 bases between them. Germline V gene sequence: CDR1 MDHEN, CDR2 SYDVKM. This CDR3 has 15 amino acids. The CDR3 nucleotides read TGTGCCAGCAGCTTTCGGGAGACCCAAGTCGGGGAGCTGTTTTTT. Amino acid sequence: CASSFRETQVGELFF. Combining the CDR3 with reference TRBV28 and TRBJ2-2 gives the whole variable domain DVKVTQSSRYLVKRTGEKVFLECVQDMDHENMFWYRQDPGLGLRLIYFSYDVKMKEKGDIPEGYSVSREKKERFSLILESASTNQTSMYLCASSFRETQVGELFFGEGSRLTVL.

The CDR3 DNA reads TGTGCCAGCAGCTTTGACAGGGGCACAGATACGCAGTATTTT. Amino acid sequence: CASSFDRGTDTQYF. V usage is TRBV27 and J usage is TRBJ2-3, with 7 nucleotides matching TRBD1. CDR3 length equals 14 residues. After removal of 6 bases from V and 1 base from J, the junction contained 4 bases not matched to a gene. Germline-derived CDR1 and CDR2 are MNHEY and SMNVEV (reference sequence).

This clone occurred a few times. J is TRBJ1-2 and V is TRBV7-8; TRBD1 might be the D (5 bases). Germline V gene sequence: CDR1 SGHVS, CDR2 FQNEAQ. The CDR3 spans 15 residues. The V gene lost 1 base and the J gene lost 4 bases, with 13 bases spanning the gap. The CDR3 nucleotides read TGTGCCAGCAGCTTAGGGGTCAGGGATGGCTATGGCTACACCTTC. Its translation: CASSLGVRDGYGYTF.

This rearrangement joins TRBV28 to TRBJ2-1; 10 bases fit TRBD2. The CDR3 extends over 16 amino acids. Germline CDR1 MDHEN, CDR2 SYDVKM. V shed 1 base, J shed 7 bases, and the junction held 7 bases outside the gene matches. The CDR3 protein is CASSLFLAGVLNEQFF. CDR3 DNA: TGTGCCAGCAGTTTATTCCTAGCGGGAGTGTTAAATGAGCAGTTCTTC.

The chain couples TRBV7-9 to TRBJ2-3, with 10 bases fitting TRBD1. The CDR3 sequence is 16 residues long. V lost 3 bases and J lost 2; bases outside the gene matches: 5. Germline V lookup: CDR1 SEHNR, CDR2 FQNEAQ (reference sequence). In DNA, the CDR3 is TGTGCCAGCAGCTTTTCGGACAGGGGGAACACAGATACGCAGTATTTT. Its protein is CASSFSDRGNTDTQYF. The full variable domain, with the rest looked up from reference TRBV7-9 and TRBJ2-3, is DTGVSQNPRHKITKRGQNVTFRCDPISEHNRLYWYRQTLGQGPEFLTYFQNEAQLEKSRLLSDRFSAERPKGSFSTLEIQRTEQGDSAMYLCASSFSDRGNTDTQYFGPGTRLTVL.

This clone was counted between two and nine times. The V and J genes are TRBV4-1 and TRBJ1-5, with D tentatively TRBD1 (6 bases). V was pared by 1 base and J by 0 bases, with 19 bases between. The V gene's germline CDR1 is MGHRA and CDR2 YSYEKL. The CDR3 spans 19 residues. CDR3 coding DNA: TGCGCCAGCAGCCAAGGATTGCTTAGCAGGGGCCGTAGCAATCAGCCCCAGCATTTT. Amino acid sequence: CASSQGLLSRGRSNQPQHF.

This clone was counted once. The rearrangement links TRBV14 to TRBJ2-7; 7 bases fit TRBD2. The CDR3 is made up of 17 amino acids. The junction had 11 bases not matched to a gene; V was cut back by 1 base and J by 2 bases. In germline, CDR1 is SGHDN, CDR2 FVKESK. CDR3 amino acids: CASSQGLAGVGTYEQYF. The CDR3, as DNA: TGTGCCAGCAGCCAAGGGTTGGCGGGAGTGGGAACCTACGAGCAGTACTTC. The full variable domain, its missing parts supplied by reference TRBV14 and TRBJ2-7, is EAGVTQFPSHSVIEKGQTVTLRCDPISGHDNLYWYRRVMGKEIKFLLHFVKESKQDESGMPNNRFLAERTGGTYSTLKVQPAELEDSGVYFCASSQGLAGVGTYEQYFGPGTRLTVT.

The chain employs TRBV7-2 and TRBJ2-3; 10 nucleotides match TRBD2. The CDR3 has 15 amino acids. Germline lookup yields CDR1 SGHTA and CDR2 FQGNSA. Trimming took 1 base from V and 7 from J; bases not matched to a gene: 5. The CDR3 nucleotides read TGTGCCAGCAGCTTAGAAGCGGGAGGGCTACATACGCAGTATTTT. It is translated as CASSLEAGGLHTQYF.

The CDR3 is CASSAGLAEHNEQFF. CDR3 nucleotides: TGTGCCAGCAGCGCGGGACTAGCGGAGCACAATGAGCAGTTCTTC. The gene calls are TRBV9 and TRBJ2-1; 11 bases match TRBD2. This CDR3 comprises 15 residues. V gave up 3 bases and J gave up 5 bases; unmatched junction bases: 4. Germline V gene sequence: CDR1 SGDLS, CDR2 YYNGEE.

CDR3 loop: CSGLRPGSSGANVLTF. The CDR3 region has the DNA TGCAGCGGCCTCCGCCCTGGGAGCTCTGGGGCCAACGTCCTGACTTTC. This chain uses TRBV29-1 with TRBJ2-6; possible D gene TRBD2, 5 bases. Trimming removed 7 bases from V and 0 bases from J, with 16 bases in between. Germline values: CDR1 SQVTM, CDR2 ANQGSEA. There are 16 residues in the CDR3.

This CDR3 is CASSEIQGTTDTQYF. CDR3 bases: TGTGCCAGCAGTGAAATACAGGGAACCACAGATACGCAGTATTTT. The chain recombines TRBV6-1 with TRBJ2-3; D is possibly TRBD1 (6 bases). Trimming took 2 bases from V and 2 from J, leaving 11 bases between them. CDR1 and CDR2 from the germline V gene are MNHNS and SASEGT. The CDR3 extends over 15 amino acids.

The chain combines TRBV7-8 with TRBJ1-1; 9 nucleotides agree with TRBD1. This CDR3 region has 12 residues. The trim removed 5 bases at V and 13 bases at J, leaving 8 bases unmatched. Germline assignment: CDR1 SGHVS and CDR2 FQNEAQ. As DNA, the CDR3 is TGTGCCAGCAGCCAGGACAGGGGCATCGTTTTCTTT. Its translation is CASSQDRGIVFF.

The chain joins TRBV7-5 to TRBJ2-2; the table's D call of TRBD2 was not tested on the DNA. TRBV7-5 is an annotated pseudogene. The CDR3 totals 16 residues. Written as DNA, the CDR3 is TGTGCCAGAAGCTTATCTAGTCTATCCAACACCGGGGAGCTGTTTTTT. Translated, it gives CARSLSSLSNTGELFF.

This clone has a handful of counts. The chain joins TRBV5-6 to TRBJ1-5; weak D call: TRBD1 (5 bases). V lost 4 bases and J 0 bases, leaving 11 bases between the germline ends. The length of the CDR3 is 15 residues. Per germline, CDR1 SGHDT and CDR2 YYEEEE. The CDR3 loop is CASSAQGTSNQPQHF. CDR3 DNA: TGTGCCAGCAGCGCCCAGGGAACTAGCAATCAGCCCCAGCATTTT.

The V and J genes are TRBV7-9 and TRBJ2-7; TRBD1 aligns across 9 bases. The CDR3 has 14 amino acids. Losses at the gene ends were 2 bases for V and 4 bases for J; bases not matched to a gene: 3. In germline, CDR1 is SEHNR, CDR2 FQNEAQ (reference sequence). The CDR3 sequence is CASSLLGQGYEQYF. Written as DNA, the CDR3 is TGTGCCAGCAGCTTACTGGGACAGGGTTACGAGCAGTACTTC.

The chain employs TRBV29-1 and TRBJ1-2; D call uncertain. Germline V gene data show CDR1 as SQVTM and CDR2 as ANQGSEA. This CDR3 is 13 amino acids long. V was pared by 4 bases and J by 4 bases, with 13 bases between. The CDR3, as DNA: TGCAGCGTTGGGAAGGACTCCCGCTATGGCTACACCTTC. This translates into CSVGKDSRYGYTF.

V gene TRBV4-1 combines with J gene TRBJ2-1, with 10 bases aligning to TRBD2. The V segment lost 4 bases and the J segment 5 bases; nucleotides outside the gene matches: 8. Germline CDR1 MGHRA, CDR2 YSYEKL. The CDR3 loop spans 16 amino acids. This chain's CDR3 is CASSPHNSGRNNEQFF. The CDR3 DNA is TGCGCCAGCAGCCCCCATAATAGCGGGAGGAACAATGAGCAGTTCTTC.

In its sample, this clone was seen once. The genes are TRBV7-8 and TRBJ1-1; a weak D match, TRBD1 (5 bases). Trimming stripped 10 bases from V and 3 bases from J, with 18 bases between. The CDR3 sequence is 14 residues long. Germline CDR1 and CDR2: SGHVS and FQNEAQ. In DNA, the CDR3 is TGTGCCACCATGACAGAGCGCCTTGACACTGAAGCTTTCTTT. Its translation: CATMTERLDTEAFF.

The chain uses TRBV7-8 and TRBJ2-2; no clear D gene. CDR1 is SGHVS, CDR2 FQNEAQ, per germline. The CDR3 is 13 amino acids. The V gene lost 2 bases and the J gene lost 4 bases, with 5 bases spanning the gap. This CDR3 reads CASSLSSTGELFF. In DNA form, the CDR3 reads TGTGCCAGCAGCTTATCGTCCACCGGGGAGCTGTTTTTT.

The chain uses TRBV2 and TRBJ2-3; D is possibly TRBD2 (5 bases). Trimming took 3 bases from V and 0 from J, leaving 13 bases between them. The germline gives CDR1 SNHLY, CDR2 FYNNEI. The length of the CDR3 is 16 residues. CDR3 nucleotide sequence: TGTGCCAGCAGTGATCCGGGGATAGGTAGCACAGATACGCAGTATTTT. It codes for CASSDPGIGSTDTQYF.

The chain employs TRBV7-2 and TRBJ2-7; TRBD1 is a possible D gene (6 bases). The CDR3 covers 12 residues. Trimming removed 0 bases at V and 6 bases at J, with 6 bases between. Germline lookup yields CDR1 SGHTA and CDR2 FQGNSA. CDR3: CASSLAGGEQYF. DNA of the CDR3: TGTGCCAGCAGCTTAGCAGGGGGCGAGCAGTACTTC.

The chain carries TRBV6-1 and TRBJ2-1, with 8 nucleotides matching TRBD2. Germline trimming cut 7 bases from V and 10 bases from J; bases unmatched to any gene: 12. The CDR3 has 14 amino acids. The germline gives CDR1 MNHNS, CDR2 SASEGT. The CDR3 loop reads CASIREGLQGEQFF. CDR3 coding DNA: TGTGCCAGCATACGGGAGGGCCTTCAGGGCGAGCAGTTCTTC.